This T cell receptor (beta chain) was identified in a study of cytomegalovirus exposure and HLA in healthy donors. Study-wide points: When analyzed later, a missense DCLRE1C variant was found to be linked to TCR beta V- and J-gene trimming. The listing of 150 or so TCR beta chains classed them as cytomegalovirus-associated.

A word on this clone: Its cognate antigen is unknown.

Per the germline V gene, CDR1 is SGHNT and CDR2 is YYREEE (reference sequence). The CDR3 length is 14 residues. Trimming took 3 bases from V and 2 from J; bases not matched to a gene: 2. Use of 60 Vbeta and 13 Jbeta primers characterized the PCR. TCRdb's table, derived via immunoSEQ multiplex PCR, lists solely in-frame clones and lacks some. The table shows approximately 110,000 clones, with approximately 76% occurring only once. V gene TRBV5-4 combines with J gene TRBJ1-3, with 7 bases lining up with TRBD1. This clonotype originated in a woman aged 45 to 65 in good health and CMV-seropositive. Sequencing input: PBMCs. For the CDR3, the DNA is TGTGCCAGCAGCTCCGGGACAGCTGGAAACACCATATATTTT. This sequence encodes CASSSGTAGNTIYF.